The T cell receptor beta chain described here comes from a study of T cells in localized non-small cell lung cancer. TCRdb's table, derived via immunoSEQ multiplex PCR, lists solely in-frame clones and lacks some. This sample has fewer than 40,000 clones, with roughly 90% found just once. Germline V gives CDR1 SQVTM, CDR2 ANQGSEA. With 2 bases clipped from V and 6 bases from J, the junction kept 7 bases outside the gene matches. The CDR3 consists of 14 residues. Study-wide results and limits: Because sequencing included only one region (of the tumor), heterogeneity remains possible. Among the tissues sampled, uninvolved adjacent lung had the highest T cell clonality, above tumor.

On this clone: No antigen is known for it.

V and J are TRBV29-1 and TRBJ1-2, with TRBD1 matching over 9 bases. The TCR originated in a woman aged 40-69 years with stage III lung adenocarcinoma. The sequences come from peripheral blood mononuclear cells, collected before any cancer treatment. For the CDR3, the DNA is TGCAGCGTTGAATCCGGGACAGGGATGGATGGCTACACCTTC. It codes for CSVESGTGMDGYTF.